Listed here is a single T cell receptor (beta chain). Germline lookup yields CDR1 LNHDA and CDR2 SQIVND (reference sequence). This CDR3 region has 14 residues. The J segment lost 6 bases and the V segment lost 10 bases, leaving 11 bases of the junction unmatched. The data stem from a study of blood T cell repertoires in COVID-19. Study in general: The origin of the acute and convalescent COVID-19 samples was the United States, Italy and Spain. PBMCs, B-cell-depleted T cells, or T cells provided the cDNA or gDNA that made up the material.

Source study methods: Amplification of reference gene primers provided the estimated nucleated cell counts. Clones were sequenced by immunoSEQ multiplex PCR, and TCRdb holds only the in-frame ones, with some missing. V, J and clone size are taken as reported in that table, and D and trimming were inferred from the DNA itself. The sample shows hundreds of thousands of clones, around 88% of them seen only once. The source is an elderly man with acute or convalescent COVID-19. The chain uses TRBV19 and TRBJ1-4, with 7 bases matching TRBD1. Source material: peripheral blood. The CDR3 reads CATKGTAVYEKLFF. CDR3 nucleotides: TGTGCCACCAAGGGGACAGCCGTTTATGAAAAACTGTTTTTT.